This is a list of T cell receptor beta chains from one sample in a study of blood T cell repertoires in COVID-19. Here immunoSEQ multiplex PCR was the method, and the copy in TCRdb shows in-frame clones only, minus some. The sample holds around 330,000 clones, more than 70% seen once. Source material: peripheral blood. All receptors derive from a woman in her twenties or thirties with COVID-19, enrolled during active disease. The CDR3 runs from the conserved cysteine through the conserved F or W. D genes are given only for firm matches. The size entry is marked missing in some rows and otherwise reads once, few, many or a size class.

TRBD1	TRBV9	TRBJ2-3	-	CASSAPGQGHLTQYF	TGTGCCAGCAGCGCCCCCGGACAGGGTCATCTAACGCAGTATTTT
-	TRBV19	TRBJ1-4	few	CASSTMQGPNEKLFF	TGTGCCAGTAGTACAATGCAGGGGCCTAATGAAAAACTGTTTTTT
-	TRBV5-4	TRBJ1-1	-	CASIFRDKMTGPEAFF	TGTGCCAGCATCTTTCGGGATAAAATGACAGGTCCTGAAGCTTTCTTT
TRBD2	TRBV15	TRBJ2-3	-	CATSRDRLAGGLDTQYF	TGTGCCACCAGCAGAGATCGGCTAGCGGGGGGGCTGGATACGCAGTATTTT
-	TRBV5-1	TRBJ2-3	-	CASSGRRSADTQYF	TGCGCCAGCAGCGGGAGGCGGTCGGCAGATACGCAGTATTTT
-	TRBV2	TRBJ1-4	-	CASNGRVEEKLFF	TGTGCCAGCAATGGCAGGGTGGAAGAAAAACTGTTTTTT
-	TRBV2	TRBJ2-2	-	CASSAWGGGSTGELFF	TGTGCCAGCAGTGCTTGGGGCGGGGGCAGCACCGGGGAGCTGTTTTTT
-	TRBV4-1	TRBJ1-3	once	CASSPTGQAGNTIYF	TGCGCCAGCAGCCCTACGGGACAAGCTGGAAACACCATATATTTT
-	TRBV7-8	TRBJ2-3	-	CASSLGQTLDTQYF	TGTGCCAGCAGCTTAGGACAGACGTTAGATACGCAGTATTTT
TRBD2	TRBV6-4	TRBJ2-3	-	CASSASGGATDTQYF	TGTGCCAGCAGTGCCAGCGGGGGGGCCACAGATACGCAGTATTTT
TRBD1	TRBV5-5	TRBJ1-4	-	CASSPTPGQGNEKLFF	TGTGCCAGCAGCCCAACCCCGGGACAGGGTAATGAAAAACTGTTTTTT
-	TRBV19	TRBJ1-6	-	CASTRQASSYNSPLHF	TGTGCCAGTACGCGACAGGCCAGCTCCTATAATTCACCCCTCCACTTT
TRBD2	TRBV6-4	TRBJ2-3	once	CASSDSGGITDTQYF	TGTGCCAGCAGTGACTCGGGGGGGATCACAGATACGCAGTATTTT
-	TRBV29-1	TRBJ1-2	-	CSVPLARGGYTF	TGCAGCGTTCCCCTGGCCCGCGGTGGCTACACCTTC
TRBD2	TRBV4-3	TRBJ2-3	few	CASSPGGTDTQYF	TGCGCCAGCAGCCCCGGGGGGACAGATACGCAGTATTTT
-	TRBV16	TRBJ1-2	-	CASSQGVNYGYTF	TGTGCCAGCAGCCAGGGAGTTAACTATGGCTACACCTTC
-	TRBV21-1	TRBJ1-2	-	CASPPQGEYYTF	TGTGCCAGCCCCCCCCAGGGGGAATACTACACCTTC
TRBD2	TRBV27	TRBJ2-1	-	CASSPGTSGYNEQFF	TGTGCCAGCTCACCCGGGACTAGCGGGTACAATGAGCAGTTCTTC
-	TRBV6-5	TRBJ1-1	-	CASRSDMNTEAFF	TGTGCCAGCAGATCAGACATGAACACTGAAGCTTTCTTT
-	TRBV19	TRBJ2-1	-	CASSIGQGNEQFF	TGTGCCAGTAGTATAGGGCAGGGGAATGAGCAGTTCTTC
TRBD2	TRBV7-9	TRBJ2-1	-	CASSLNSGVPLDEQFF	TGTGCCAGCAGCTTGAATAGCGGGGTGCCTTTGGATGAGCAGTTCTTC
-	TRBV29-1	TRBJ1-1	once	CSVEEGQGKAEAFF	TGCAGCGTTGAAGAGGGCCAGGGTAAGGCTGAAGCTTTCTTT
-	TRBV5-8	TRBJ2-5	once	CASSPLGPGRETQYF	TGTGCCAGCAGCCCGCTTGGGCCGGGGAGGGAGACCCAGTACTTC
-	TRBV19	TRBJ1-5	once	CASSTQVNQPQHF	TGTGCCAGTAGTACCCAGGTCAATCAGCCCCAGCATTTT
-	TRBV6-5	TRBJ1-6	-	CATTRRAYNSPLHF	TGTGCCACCACACGGCGGGCTTATAATTCACCCCTCCACTTT
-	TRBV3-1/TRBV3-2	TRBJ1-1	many	CASSQNADTEAFF	TGTGCCAGCAGCCAGAATGCGGACACTGAAGCTTTCTTT
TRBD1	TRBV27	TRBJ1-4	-	CASSLTIQGREKLFF	TGTGCCAGCAGTCTGACAATACAGGGGCGGGAAAAACTGTTTTTT
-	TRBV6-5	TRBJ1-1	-	CASRKPRGSTEAFF	TGTGCCAGCAGGAAACCACGGGGGAGCACTGAAGCTTTCTTT
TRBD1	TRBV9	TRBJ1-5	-	CASSDGTGVNQPQHF	TGTGCCAGCAGCGATGGGACAGGGGTGAACCAGCCCCAGCATTTT
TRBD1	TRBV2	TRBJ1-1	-	CASSDPTGVGTEAFF	TGTGCCAGCAGTGATCCAACAGGGGTCGGGACTGAAGCTTTCTTT
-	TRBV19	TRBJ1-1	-	CASSLRGFRNTEAFF	TGTGCCAGTAGTCTCCGGGGGTTTAGGAACACTGAAGCTTTCTTT
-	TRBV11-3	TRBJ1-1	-	CASSPRAGDTEAFF	TGTGCCAGCAGCCCAAGAGCGGGGGACACTGAAGCTTTCTTT
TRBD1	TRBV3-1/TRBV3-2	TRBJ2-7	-	CASSHPPRQGSYEQYF	TGTGCCAGCAGCCACCCCCCACGACAGGGCTCCTACGAGCAGTACTTC
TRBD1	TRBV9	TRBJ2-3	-	CASSMNTGGESWDTQYF	TGTGCCAGCAGCATGAATACAGGGGGCGAGAGCTGGGATACGCAGTATTTT
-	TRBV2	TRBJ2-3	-	CASTQGARGLDTQYF	TGTGCCAGCACTCAAGGGGCCCGAGGTTTAGATACGCAGTATTTT
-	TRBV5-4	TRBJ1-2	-	CASSQDSQYGYTF	TGTGCCAGCAGCCAAGACAGCCAATATGGCTACACCTTC
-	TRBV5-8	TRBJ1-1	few	CASSSTRVSTEAFF	TGTGCCAGCAGCTCAACCAGGGTTAGCACTGAAGCTTTCTTT
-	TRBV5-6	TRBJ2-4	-	CASSFRGGNIQYF	TGTGCCAGCAGCTTCAGGGGCGGAAACATTCAGTACTTC
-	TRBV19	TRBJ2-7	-	CASSIGGTYEQYF	TGTGCCAGTAGTATAGGGGGCACCTACGAGCAGTACTTC
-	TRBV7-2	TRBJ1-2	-	CASSPWGSPYGYTF	TGTGCCAGCAGCCCCTGGGGCAGTCCCTATGGCTACACCTTC
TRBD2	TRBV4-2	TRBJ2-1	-	CASSQGLAGGPGSEQFF	TGTGCCAGCAGCCAGGGCCTAGCGGGGGGGCCTGGTTCTGAGCAGTTCTTC
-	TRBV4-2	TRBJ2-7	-	CASSHRDAYEQYF	TGTGCCAGCAGCCATCGGGATGCCTACGAGCAGTACTTC
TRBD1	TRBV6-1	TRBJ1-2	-	CASSEFSGQGASGYTF	TGTGCCAGCAGTGAGTTTTCGGGACAGGGGGCCTCTGGCTACACCTTC